This T cell receptor (beta chain) was recovered during a study of blood T cell repertoires in COVID-19. This clone was detected only a few times. V lost 4 bases and J 4 bases, leaving 13 bases between the germline ends. The CDR3 is 15 amino acids. Germline V gene sequence: CDR1 SNHLY, CDR2 FYNNEI. Authors' data handling: By means of reference gene primer amplification, nucleated cell counts were estimated. Assay used: immunoSEQ multiplex PCR; TCRdb lists only in-frame clones, some missing. V and J calls and clone size follow that table, whereas D and trimming were derived from the DNA. The top ten clones hold about 7.4% of a sample with around 200,000 clones, approximately 82% of them seen once.

The sample was peripheral blood. V gene TRBV2 combines with J gene TRBJ2-2; weak D call: TRBD1 (5 bases). This clonotype was obtained from a woman between 50 and 59 years old with acute or convalescent COVID-19. The CDR3 sequence is CASSVKGQGTGELFF. DNA for the CDR3: TGTGCCAGCAGTGTAAAGGGGCAGGGCACCGGGGAGCTGTTTTTT.